A selection of T cell receptor beta chains follows, all from one sample in a study of shared clonotypes between healthy human individuals. Assay used: immunoSEQ multiplex PCR; TCRdb lists only in-frame clones, some missing. The table includes millions of clones, about 95% detected once. The specimen was naive CD8+ T cells sorted from blood. Every receptor here comes from a young man in good health. Each CDR3 is given with its conserved first and last residue. A D gene is named only where the DNA matches it firmly. Some rows have no size entry. The others give once, few or many, or a class for an expanded clone.

d_gene	v_gene	abundance	j_gene	CDR3aa	CDR3nt
TRBD2	TRBV13	-	TRBJ2-5	CASSPRGREGETQYF	TGTGCCAGCAGCCCCCGTGGGCGGGAGGGAGAGACCCAGTACTTC
-	TRBV9	-	TRBJ1-1	CASSGGKLMNTEAFF	TGTGCCAGCAGTGGTGGGAAACTAATGAACACTGAAGCTTTCTTT
TRBD1	TRBV6-5	-	TRBJ2-7	CASSYGLGTGGEQYF	TGTGCCAGCAGTTACGGCCTTGGGACAGGGGGGGAGCAGTACTTC
-	TRBV10-2	-	TRBJ2-7	CASSWTAYEQYF	TGCGCCAGCAGTTGGACAGCCTACGAGCAGTACTTC
-	TRBV5-1	-	TRBJ1-1	CASSREAAPNTEAFF	TGCGCCAGCAGCCGGGAGGCAGCCCCAAACACTGAAGCTTTCTTT
-	TRBV5-1	-	TRBJ2-5	CASSLEGSIQETQYF	TGCGCCAGCAGCTTGGAGGGGTCGATTCAAGAGACCCAGTACTTC
-	TRBV5-8	-	TRBJ2-7	CASSLDSGPYEQYF	TGTGCCAGCAGCCTCGACAGCGGGCCCTACGAGCAGTACTTC
TRBD1	TRBV9	-	TRBJ2-3	CASNPQGAGPDTQYF	TGTGCCAGCAACCCACAGGGGGCCGGGCCAGATACGCAGTATTTT
-	TRBV18	-	TRBJ2-7	CASSPGAEAYEQYF	TGTGCCAGCTCACCAGGGGCGGAAGCCTACGAGCAGTACTTC
-	TRBV2	-	TRBJ2-7	CASSVTVYEQYF	TGTGCCAGCAGTGTGACAGTTTACGAGCAGTACTTC
-	TRBV27	-	TRBJ1-2	CASSYAADYGYTF	TGTGCCAGCAGTTACGCGGCTGACTATGGCTACACCTTC
-	TRBV19	-	TRBJ2-7	CASSMVGDAYEQYF	TGTGCCAGTAGTATGGTCGGAGACGCCTACGAGCAGTACTTC
TRBD2	TRBV7-9	-	TRBJ2-1	CASTPPSGTSGTDEQFF	TGTGCCAGCACACCTCCCTCCGGGACTAGCGGGACCGATGAGCAGTTCTTC
-	TRBV2	-	TRBJ2-5	CASSEGTGILGETQYF	TGTGCCAGCAGTGAAGGAACGGGAATCTTGGGAGAGACCCAGTACTTC
-	TRBV27	-	TRBJ1-1	CASSWGADTEAFF	TGTGCCAGCAGTTGGGGCGCGGACACTGAAGCTTTCTTT
TRBD1	TRBV29-1	-	TRBJ2-7	CSDPGQGAVEQYF	TGCAGCGATCCGGGACAGGGGGCTGTCGAGCAGTACTTC
-	TRBV10-3	-	TRBJ2-5	CAISESGTMRETQYF	TGTGCCATCAGCGAATCCGGGACGATGAGAGAGACCCAGTACTTC
-	TRBV28	-	TRBJ2-3	CASSSLGESTDTQYF	TGTGCCAGCAGCTCGCTGGGGGAAAGCACAGATACGCAGTATTTT
TRBD2	TRBV7-9	-	TRBJ2-7	CASSSRTSASYEQYF	TGTGCCAGCAGCTCCAGGACTAGCGCCAGCTACGAGCAGTACTTC
-	TRBV7-9	-	TRBJ2-7	CASSSYYEQYF	TGTGCCAGCAGCAGTTACTACGAGCAGTACTTC
TRBD2	TRBV6-1	once	TRBJ2-7	CASSEAGTGRYEQYF	TGTGCCAGCAGTGAAGCGGGGACCGGGAGGTACGAGCAGTACTTC
-	TRBV19	-	TRBJ2-5	CASTSPVEETQYF	TGTGCCAGTACCTCCCCGGTGGAAGAGACCCAGTACTTC
-	TRBV27	few	TRBJ1-3	CASSSGVSGNTIYF	TGTGCCAGCAGTTCAGGGGTTTCTGGAAACACCATATATTTT
-	TRBV6-5	-	TRBJ1-4	CASSYEFPTGNEKLFF	TGTGCCAGCAGTTACGAATTTCCGACGGGGAATGAAAAACTGTTTTTT
TRBD2	TRBV4-1	-	TRBJ2-2	CASSQDSGRSGELFF	TGCGCCAGCAGCCAAGATAGCGGGAGGTCAGGGGAGCTGTTTTTT
TRBD1	TRBV29-1	-	TRBJ2-7	CSVEDSGGSYEQYF	TGCAGCGTTGAAGATTCAGGGGGCTCCTACGAGCAGTACTTC
-	TRBV4-3	-	TRBJ2-1	CASSQYQAGDEQFF	TGCGCCAGCAGCCAGTACCAAGCAGGGGATGAGCAGTTCTTC
-	TRBV6-6	-	TRBJ1-2	CASSYIDSKGGYTF	TGTGCCAGCAGTTACATCGACAGTAAGGGAGGCTACACCTTC
TRBD2	TRBV10-1	-	TRBJ2-7	CASSDGLAGGPYEQYF	TGCGCCAGCAGTGATGGTTTAGCGGGGGGGCCATACGAGCAGTACTTC
-	TRBV9	-	TRBJ2-3	CASSGQPGQRGNADTQYF	TGTGCCAGCAGCGGACAGCCGGGACAACGGGGTAACGCAGATACGCAGTATTTT
-	TRBV4-2	-	TRBJ2-7	CASSQGRGRYEQYF	TGTGCCAGCAGCCAAGGAAGGGGACGCTACGAGCAGTACTTC
TRBD1	TRBV27	-	TRBJ1-5	CASSLVGTGGSNQPQHF	TGTGCCAGCAGTTTAGTGGGGACAGGGGGTTCCAATCAGCCCCAGCATTTT
-	TRBV10-3	-	TRBJ2-3	CAISESLGSSTDTQYF	TGTGCCATCAGTGAGTCGCTCGGCTCCTCCACAGATACGCAGTATTTT